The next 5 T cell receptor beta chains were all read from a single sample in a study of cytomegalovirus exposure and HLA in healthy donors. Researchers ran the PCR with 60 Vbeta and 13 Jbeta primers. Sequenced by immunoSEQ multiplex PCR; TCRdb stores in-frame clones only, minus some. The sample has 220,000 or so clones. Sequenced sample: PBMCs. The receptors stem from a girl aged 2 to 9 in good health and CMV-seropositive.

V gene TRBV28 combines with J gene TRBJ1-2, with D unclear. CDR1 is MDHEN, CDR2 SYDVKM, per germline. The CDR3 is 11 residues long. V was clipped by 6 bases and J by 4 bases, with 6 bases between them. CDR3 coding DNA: TGTGCCAGCAGGCAGTCCTATGGCTACACCTTC. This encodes CASRQSYGYTF.

The CDR3 DNA reads as TGTGCCAGTAGCTCAGGGTCCGATAACTATGGCTACACCTTC. Encoded protein: CASSSGSDNYGYTF. This sequence joins TRBV19 and TRBJ1-2, with D perhaps TRBD1 (5 bases). Per germline, CDR1 LNHDA and CDR2 SQIVND (reference sequence). The CDR3 contains 14 residues. V was pared by 6 bases and J by 1 base, with 12 bases between.

The CDR3 here is CASRRSGLPAYEQYF. The CDR3 DNA follows: TGTGCCAGTAGACGCAGTGGGCTACCCGCCTACGAGCAGTACTTC. V and J are TRBV19 and TRBJ2-7; D is uncertain. Germline CDR1 reads LNHDA; CDR2 reads SQIVND (reference sequence). V shed 6 bases and J shed 2 bases, with 17 bases lying between them. The CDR3 runs 15 residues.

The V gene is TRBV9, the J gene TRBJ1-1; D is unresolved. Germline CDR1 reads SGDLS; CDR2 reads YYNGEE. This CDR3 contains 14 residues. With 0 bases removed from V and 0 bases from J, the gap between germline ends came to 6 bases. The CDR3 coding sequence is TGTGCCAGCAGCGTAGGAGGAATGAACACTGAAGCTTTCTTT. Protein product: CASSVGGMNTEAFF. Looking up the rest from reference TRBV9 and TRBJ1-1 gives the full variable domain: DSGVTQTPKHLITATGQRVTLRCSPRSGDLSVYWYQQSLDQGLQFLIQYYNGEERAKGNILERFSAQQFPDLHSELNLSSLELGDSALYFCASSVGGMNTEAFFGQGTRLTVV.

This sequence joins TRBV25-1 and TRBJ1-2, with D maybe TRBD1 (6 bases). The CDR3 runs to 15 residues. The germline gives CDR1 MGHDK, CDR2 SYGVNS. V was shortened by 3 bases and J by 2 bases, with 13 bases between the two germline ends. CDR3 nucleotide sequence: TGTGCCAGCAGTGAGGGAGGGACAAGCAACTATGGCTACACCTTC. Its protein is CASSEGGTSNYGYTF.